A selection of T cell receptor beta chains follows, all from one sample in a study of graft-versus-host responses after intestinal transplantation. Sequenced by immunoSEQ multiplex PCR; TCRdb stores in-frame clones only, minus some. The sample lists around 88,000 clones; around 83% were seen once. Antigens of these TCRs are unknown. Sequencing used unstimulated CD8+ T cells sorted from spleen or lymph node cells, obtained before intestinal transplant. Receptors originate from a human donor who received an intestinal transplant. Each CDR3 is given with its conserved first and last residue. D genes are given only for firm matches. Rows give clone size only sometimes, using once, few, many, or a class for an expanded clone.

>TRBJ2-7|TRBD1|TRBV5-1|once
TGCGCCAGCAGCTGGACAGGGGGCTACGAGCAGTACTTC
CASSWTGGYEQYF
>TRBJ2-2|NA|TRBV7-7|NA
TGTGCCAGCAGCCCAGTAGGCCCTAGTGGCGCCGGGGAGCTGTTTTTT
CASSPVGPSGAGELFF
>TRBJ2-3|NA|TRBV29-1|NA
TGCAGCGTTGAGTCAGATACGCAGTATTTT
CSVESDTQYF
>TRBJ1-5|TRBD1|TRBV13|NA
TGTGCCAGCAGCACAGACAGGGGGACCGGCAATCAGCCCCAGCATTTT
CASSTDRGTGNQPQHF
>TRBJ2-7|TRBD2|TRBV2|few
TGTGCCAGCAGTGAAGGCGGGGGGCCTCCGTACGAGCAGTACTTC
CASSEGGGPPYEQYF
>TRBJ1-2|NA|TRBV6-1|NA
TGTGCCAGCATGGACGGATATAACTATGGCTACACCTTC
CASMDGYNYGYTF
>TRBJ2-7|NA|TRBV6-4|NA
TGTGCCAGCAGTGACAGCTCCTACGAGCAGTACTTC
CASSDSSYEQYF
>TRBJ2-5|NA|TRBV21-1|NA
TGTGCCAGCAGCGGAGGTAGGCTTCAAGAGACCCAGTACTTC
CASSGGRLQETQYF
>TRBJ2-1|NA|TRBV15|once
TGTGCCACCAGCAGCTCTCGGTCCACTGAGCAGTTCTTC
CATSSSRSTEQFF
>TRBJ2-2|TRBD2|TRBV6-5|NA
TGTGCCAGCAGTTACTGGGGGGGGACGGGCACCGGGGAGCTGTTTTTT
CASSYWGGTGTGELFF
>TRBJ1-5|TRBD1|TRBV15|NA
TGTGCCACCAGCAGAGATCGGGGGACAGGGGCGTCTCAGCCCCAGCATTTT
CATSRDRGTGASQPQHF
>TRBJ1-2|NA|TRBV5-6|NA
TGTGCCAGCAGCTTGGTTGGGGGCAATGGCTACACCTTC
CASSLVGGNGYTF
>TRBJ1-1|NA|TRBV30|NA
TGTGCCTGGAGTGCCGGGGGGAACACTGAAGCTTTCTTT
CAWSAGGNTEAFF
>TRBJ2-1|TRBD2|TRBV27|few
TGTGCCAGCAGTTCCTCGACTAGCGCCCACAATGAGCAGTTCTTC
CASSSSTSAHNEQFF
>TRBJ1-1|NA|TRBV7-6|NA
TGTGCCAGCAGCGGGCAGGGGCCTGAAGCTTTCTTT
CASSGQGPEAFF
>TRBJ2-7|NA|TRBV18|NA
TGTGCCAGCTCTAAAAGCAACGGCAACCCCTACGAGCAGTACTTC
CASSKSNGNPYEQYF
>TRBJ2-7|TRBD1|TRBV13|NA
TGTGCCAGCAGCCCGACAGGGCTGAGTTTGGAGCAGTACTTC
CASSPTGLSLEQYF
>TRBJ2-7|TRBD2|TRBV5-5|NA
TGTGCCAGCAGCTTCCCCACTACTAGCGTTTCGCTCTCCTACGAGCAGTACTTC
CASSFPTTSVSLSYEQYF
>TRBJ2-7|TRBD1|TRBV11-2|NA
TGTGCCAGCAGCTTAGAGGGACAGGGGGACGAGCAGTACTTC
CASSLEGQGDEQYF
>TRBJ2-1|NA|TRBV14|NA
TGTGCCAGCAGCCCAAATTGGCATACTAGCTCCTACAATGAGCAGTTCTTC
CASSPNWHTSSYNEQFF
>TRBJ2-7|TRBD2|TRBV27|NA
TGTGCCAGCAGTTCCCGACTAGCGGGAGGTGGAGAGCAGTACTTC
CASSSRLAGGGEQYF
>TRBJ1-1|NA|TRBV6-6|NA
TGTGCCAGCAGTTACTCGCTGGAGGTGACTGAAGCTTTCTTT
CASSYSLEVTEAFF
>TRBJ2-5|NA|TRBV5-1|few
TGCGCCAGCAGCCTTCCGGGACCCAACTCATTGGAGACCCAGTACTTC
CASSLPGPNSLETQYF
>TRBJ2-2|NA|TRBV9|NA
TGTGCCAGCAGCGGAGGGGGCGGGGAGCTGTTTTTT
CASSGGGGELFF
>TRBJ2-1|NA|TRBV6-6|NA
TGTGCCAGCAGTTACTCCGGGTTAAGCATTGAGCAGTTCTTC
CASSYSGLSIEQFF
>TRBJ2-5|TRBD2|TRBV15|NA
TGTGCCACCAGCCCGCGGGTAGCGGGGGGGAGTGGAGAGACCCAGTACTTC
CATSPRVAGGSGETQYF
>TRBJ2-7|NA|TRBV28|NA
TGTGCCAGCAGTCCCCCCCAGGACTCCTACGAGCAGTACTTC
CASSPPQDSYEQYF